The TCR beta chain under discussion was sequenced for a study of CD8+CD57+ T cells in acquired aplastic anemia. The CDR3 loop spans 15 amino acids. Germline assignment: CDR1 SGHTA and CDR2 FQGTGA. V dropped 0 bases and J dropped 6; count of bases not matched to a gene: 3. Profiles of TCR beta VDJ and CDR3 were generated from a genomic DNA template. TCRdb processed the reads anew with MiXCR; each CDR3 protein has one entry. The data show about 240,000 distinct CDR3 sequences, with around 43% seen just once and less than 9% held by the top ten. This clonotype was counted many times. Its antigen is currently unknown. The authors sequenced patients whose flow cytometry had shown CD8+CD57+ cell expansion. No therapy was given to patients before blood sampling. The study's findings and limits: The study identified 25 to 30 CD8+ CDR3 sequences shared by patients and controls. CD8+ Simpson's diversity in patients was not significantly different from that in controls.

Sequencing was carried out using sorted CD4+, CD8+, or CD8+CD57+ T cells (not recorded which) from PBMCs. V usage is TRBV7-3 and J usage is TRBJ2-1, with 9 bases matching TRBD2. The sequence was collected from a human donor with aplastic anemia. CDR3: CASSLTTRGGNEQFF. In DNA form, the CDR3 reads TGTGCCAGCAGCTTAACCACGCGGGGGGGCAATGAGCAGTTCTTC.